This entry lists 10 T cell receptor beta chains sequenced from one sample in a study of cytomegalovirus exposure and HLA in healthy donors. PCR involved 60 Vbeta and 13 Jbeta primers. Sequencing used immunoSEQ multiplex PCR; TCRdb keeps in-frame clones, though not all of them. The profile shows tens of thousands of clones, 70% to 85% of them singletons. The sequencing sample was made of PBMCs. The receptors shown here come from a woman in her forties or fifties in good health and CMV-seropositive.

V gene TRBV6-1 combines with J gene TRBJ2-5; 10 nucleotides match TRBD2. V dropped 1 base and J dropped 4; count of bases not matched to a gene: 3. CDR1 MNHNS and CDR2 SASEGT come from the germline V gene. This CDR3 comprises 15 residues. CDR3 coding DNA: TGTGCCAGCAGTGAAGGCCTAGCGGGGGTAGAGACCCAGTACTTC. Translated, it gives CASSEGLAGVETQYF.

This rearrangement joins TRBV29-1 to TRBJ2-7, with TRBD1 matching over 9 bases. The germline V gene has CDR1 SQVTM and CDR2 ANQGSEA. The CDR3 sequence is 14 residues long. V lost 6 bases to trimming and J lost 3 bases; unmatched junction nucleotides: 9. The CDR3, as DNA: TGCAGCGTCGCCGAGGGACAGGGACACTACGAGCAGTACTTC. This encodes CSVAEGQGHYEQYF.

The chain links TRBV5-6 to TRBJ2-3, with D perhaps matching TRBD1 or TRBD2 (5 bases each). Germline CDR1 SGHDT, CDR2 YYEEEE. Trimming shortened V by 4 bases and J by 0 bases, and 12 bases separated the two germline ends. The CDR3 is 15 amino acids. The CDR3 loop reads CASSLGRRSTDTQYF. CDR3 nucleotides: TGTGCCAGCAGCCTGGGACGCAGGAGCACAGATACGCAGTATTTT.

This chain's CDR3 is CASSLEGQGEIRNTIYF. CDR3 DNA sequence: TGCGCCAGCAGCTTGGAGGGTCAGGGGGAAATTAGAAACACCATATATTTT. V gene TRBV5-1 combines with J gene TRBJ1-3; 7 nucleotides line up with TRBD1. The CDR3 has 17 residues. Germline lookup yields CDR1 SGHRS and CDR2 YFSETQ. Trimming took 0 bases from V and 5 from J; bases not matched to a gene: 11.

The chain couples TRBV5-1 to TRBJ2-5, with 15 positions matching TRBD2. The J call may be faulty, since TRBJ2-7 better matches the DNA end. CDR1 SGHRS and CDR2 YFSETQ come from the germline V gene. The CDR3 is 18 amino acids. The CDR3 sequence is CASSFQGTSGGLMYEQYF. The CDR3 bases are TGCGCCAGCAGCTTCCAAGGGACTAGCGGGGGGTTAATGTACGAGCAGTACTTC.

The V call is TRBV7-3, the J call TRBJ2-2, with a possible D match to TRBD2 (6 bases). V was pared by 5 bases and J by 0 bases, with 16 bases between. Germline CDR1 is SGHTA and CDR2 is FQGTGA. The CDR3 covers 17 residues. The CDR3 here is CASSRGYGATNTGELFF. In nucleotides, the CDR3 is TGTGCCAGCAGCCGGGGGTACGGGGCCACGAACACCGGGGAGCTGTTTTTT.

This clone was found a few times. This chain links TRBV7-3 with TRBJ2-1; D not resolved. CDR1 SGHTA and CDR2 FQGTGA come from the germline V gene. The CDR3 sequence is 13 residues long. The ends were cut back, 1 base at V and 6 bases at J, with 7 bases in the middle. CDR3 sequence reads: CASSLSAVNEQFF. The DNA of the CDR3 is TGTGCCAGCAGCTTAAGCGCCGTCAATGAGCAGTTCTTC.

The genes are TRBV29-1 and TRBJ2-6; D call uncertain. The CDR3 runs to 14 residues. From germline, CDR1 is SQVTM and CDR2 ANQGSEA. The V end was cut by 5 bases, the J end by 0 bases, with 8 bases between. The CDR3 loop is CSVYRSSGANVLTF. CDR3 nucleotide sequence: TGCAGCGTTTATCGGAGCTCTGGGGCCAACGTCCTGACTTTC.

The chain employs TRBV4-1 and TRBJ2-2; D uncertain. CDR3 size: 16 residues. In germline, CDR1 is MGHRA, CDR2 YSYEKL. V lost 0 bases and J 3 bases, leaving 11 bases between the germline ends. The CDR3 coding sequence is TGCGCCAGCAGCCAAGATAGGAGCCGAGACACCGGGGAGCTGTTTTTT. This encodes CASSQDRSRDTGELFF.

This chain uses TRBV11-2 with TRBJ1-1; D is ambiguous. There are 14 residues in the CDR3. CDR1 SGHAT and CDR2 FQNNGV come from the germline V gene. V dropped 8 bases and J dropped 0 bases, with 13 bases sitting between them. The CDR3 region is CASALGPLNTEAFF. In DNA form, the CDR3 reads TGTGCCAGCGCACTAGGGCCTCTGAACACTGAAGCTTTCTTT.